The 24 T cell receptor beta chains presented below share a single source sample, sequenced in a study of blood T cell repertoires in COVID-19. The method was immunoSEQ multiplex PCR; TCRdb's version includes in-frame clones alone and lacks a portion of them. Of about 160,000 clones in the sample, 89% were seen once. Sequenced material: peripheral blood. The receptors were sampled from a man in his 60s with acute or convalescent COVID-19.

This chain joins TRBV19 and TRBJ2-7; 11 bases fit TRBD2. Germline V gene data show CDR1 as LNHDA and CDR2 as SQIVND (reference sequence). This CDR3 is 16 amino acids long. Trimming took 4 bases from V and 4 from J; bases not matched to a gene: 9. CDR3 DNA sequence: TGTGCCAGTAGTACCAGTAGCGGGGGGGCCGTTTACGAGCAGTACTTC. Amino acids: CASSTSSGGAVYEQYF.

CDR3 bases: TGTGCCAGCTCGCTCGGACAGGCGATCAATGAAAAACTGTTTTTT. It codes for CASSLGQAINEKLFF. The chain links TRBV18 to TRBJ1-4, with TRBD1 matching 7 bases. The ends lost 6 bases at V and 5 bases at J; junction bases unmatched: 9. The CDR3 spans 15 residues. The germline V gene encodes CDR1 KGHSH and CDR2 LQKENI. The variable domain in full, with the rest retrieved from reference TRBV18 and TRBJ1-4, is NAGVMQNPRHLVRRRGQEARLRCSPMKGHSHVYWYRQLPEEGLKFMVYLQKENIIDESGMPKERFSAEFPKEGPSILRIQQVVRGDSAAYFCASSLGQAINEKLFFGSGTQLSVL.

The chain employs TRBV19 and TRBJ1-5; 10 positions match TRBD1. CDR3 size: 15 residues. After removal of 6 bases from V and 3 bases from J, the junction contained 5 bases not matched to a gene. Looked up from germline, CDR1 is LNHDA and CDR2 is SQIVND (reference sequence). CDR3 nucleotides: TGTGCCAGTAGCTGGACAGGGGGTTACAATCAGCCCCAGCATTTT. The encoded protein is CASSWTGGYNQPQHF.

The chain combines TRBV19 with TRBJ1-4, with TRBD1 matching 8 bases. V trimming: 7 bases; J trimming: 2 bases; junction bases outside the gene matches: 6. Looked up from germline, CDR1 is LNHDA and CDR2 is SQIVND (reference sequence). The CDR3 length is 15 residues. In nucleotides, the CDR3 is TGTGCCAGTAACCGACGACAGGGGACTAATGAAAAACTGTTTTTT. Its protein product is CASNRRQGTNEKLFF.

The chain joins TRBV9 to TRBJ2-5; TRBD1 is a possible D gene (6 bases). V was cut by 3 bases and J by 0 bases, with 9 bases left in between. CDR3 length equals 14 residues. Germline V gene sequence: CDR1 SGDLS, CDR2 YYNGEE. In DNA, the CDR3 is TGTGCCAGCAGCGCCCAGGGGAACCAAGAGACCCAGTACTTC. The encoded protein is CASSAQGNQETQYF.

The chain joins TRBV12-2 to TRBJ1-5; the table calls TRBD1, which could not be checked here. TRBV12-2 counts as a pseudogene. The CDR3 consists of 20 residues. The CDR3 DNA reads TGTGCAAGTCGCTTTCCTCCCAGGGGGAAACTATCTTATAGCAATCAGCCCCAGCATTTT. It yields the protein CASRFPPRGKLSYSNQPQHF.

In this sample, this clone turned up a few times. The J gene is TRBJ2-6, the V gene TRBV2; D is perhaps TRBD2 (6 bases). Germline loops: CDR1 SNHLY, CDR2 FYNNEI. The CDR3 consists of 15 residues. V was cut by 10 bases and J by 4 bases, with 17 bases left in between. The CDR3 here is CANTIGDSGANVLTF. The CDR3 bases are TGTGCCAACACAATAGGGGACTCCGGGGCCAACGTCCTGACTTTC.

V is TRBV19 and J is TRBJ1-5; 7 bases match TRBD1. V shed 4 bases and J 7 bases; nucleotides not matched to a gene: 13. Germline V gives CDR1 LNHDA, CDR2 SQIVND (reference sequence). The CDR3 totals 16 residues. CDR3 protein: CASSTPTGKGPQPQHF. The DNA for the CDR3 is TGTGCCAGTAGTACCCCGACAGGGAAGGGTCCCCAGCCCCAGCATTTT.

The chain uses TRBV12-3 or TRBV12-4 and TRBJ1-1; 7 nucleotides line up with TRBD1. Germline trimming cut 2 bases from V and 6 bases from J; bases unmatched to any gene: 3. The CDR3 length is 13 residues. As DNA, the CDR3 is TGTGCCAGCAGTTTAATAGGGGGCGCTGAAGCTTTCTTT. As protein: CASSLIGGAEAFF.

This chain connects TRBV28 to TRBJ2-3; TRBD1 aligns across 9 bases. J lost 3 bases, V lost 7 bases, and 14 bases had no gene match. The CDR3 contains 17 residues. Germline loops: CDR1 MDHEN, CDR2 SYDVKM. The CDR3 spells CASTTGTGFVGTDTQYF. CDR3 in DNA: TGTGCCAGCACCACCGGGACAGGGTTCGTGGGTACAGATACGCAGTATTTT.

The chain joins TRBV5-1 to TRBJ2-1; 8 positions agree with TRBD2. The CDR3 spans 17 residues. Germline V CDR1 and CDR2: SGHRS, YFSETQ. The ends lost 0 bases at V and 7 bases at J; junction bases unmatched: 12. In DNA, the CDR3 is TGCGCCAGCAGCTTGGGGACTAGCCAAGGTATCGAGAATGAGCAGTTCTTC. Residues: CASSLGTSQGIENEQFF.

Only one count was recorded for this clone. V usage is TRBV6-5 and J usage is TRBJ1-1; 9 bases line up with TRBD1. The length of the CDR3 is 14 residues. Trimming took 6 bases from V and 5 from J; bases not matched to a gene: 7. Germline V gene sequence: CDR1 MNHEY, CDR2 SVGAGI. The CDR3 here is CASRATGGGTEAFF. The CDR3 DNA reads TGTGCCAGCAGAGCCACAGGGGGCGGAACTGAAGCTTTCTTT.

The gene calls are TRBV4-3 and TRBJ2-1, with a possible D match to TRBD2 (6 bases). The CDR3 has 15 amino acids. Germline V gene sequence: CDR1 LGHNA, CDR2 YSLEER. V lost 4 bases and J 4 bases, leaving 14 bases between the germline ends. Here the CDR3 reads CASSRLLGGYNEQFF. The DNA of the CDR3 is TGCGCCAGCAGCCGCCTTCTGGGGGGATACAATGAGCAGTTCTTC.

The J gene is TRBJ1-1, the V gene TRBV6-6; D possibly corresponds to TRBD1 (5 bases). The CDR3 totals 14 residues. V was shortened by 7 bases and J by 0 bases, with 12 bases between the two germline ends. Germline V gives CDR1 MNHNY, CDR2 SVGAGI (reference sequence). The CDR3 region has the DNA TGTGCCAGCACGCCAGGGTTCATGAACACTGAAGCTTTCTTT. Protein product: CASTPGFMNTEAFF.

For the CDR3, the DNA is TGCAGCGCCAGGACAGACAACTACGAGCAGTACTTC. Protein: CSARTDNYEQYF. The chain is built from TRBV29-1 and TRBJ2-7; tentatively, D is TRBD1 (6 bases). Trimming removed 7 bases from V and 3 bases from J, with 13 bases in between. The CDR3 is 12 amino acids. CDR1 and CDR2 from the germline V gene are SQVTM and ANQGSEA.

V is TRBV5-6 and J is TRBJ1-1; tentatively, D is TRBD1 (6 bases). V gave up 4 bases and J gave up 5 bases, with 12 bases separating them. This CDR3 region has 13 residues. Germline assignment: CDR1 SGHDT and CDR2 YYEEEE. The CDR3 here is CASSTTGNTEAFF. The CDR3 nucleotides read TGTGCCAGCAGCACTACAGGGAATACTGAAGCTTTCTTT.

CDR3 bases: TGTGCCAGTAGTATTCGGGGAAGCAACTATGGCTACACCTTC. Residues: CASSIRGSNYGYTF. The J gene is TRBJ1-2, the V gene TRBV19; the D is unclear. CDR1 and CDR2 from the germline V gene are LNHDA and SQIVND (reference sequence). The CDR3 runs 14 residues. Trimming removed 3 bases at V and 2 bases at J, with 10 bases between. The variable domain in full, completed from reference TRBV19 and TRBJ1-2, reads DGGITQSPKYLFRKEGQNVTLSCEQNLNHDAMYWYRQDPGQGLRLIYYSQIVNDFQKGDIAEGYSVSREKKESFPLTVTSAQKNPTAFYLCASSIRGSNYGYTFGSGTRLTVV.

A remark on this clone: A junction end diverges from the germline sequence, so it may reflect a read error. The rearrangement joins TRBV5-1 to TRBJ2-7; D possibly matches TRBD1 or TRBD2 (6 bases each). This CDR3 spans 15 amino acids. CDR1 SGHRS and CDR2 YFSETQ come from the germline V gene. The CDR3: CASTLGAGSRYEQYF. The CDR3 bases are TGCGCCAGCACCTTGGGGGCGGGGTCCCGCTACGAGCAGTACTTC.

The rearrangement links TRBV2 to TRBJ2-2; possible D gene TRBD1, 6 bases. CDR3 length: 12 residues. Trimming took 8 bases from V and 5 from J, leaving 9 bases between them. Germline loops: CDR1 SNHLY, CDR2 FYNNEI. CDR3 DNA sequence: TGTGCCAGCCGACAGGCAACCGGGGAGCTGTTTTTT. It encodes CASRQATGELFF.

The chain joins TRBV5-1 to TRBJ1-2; 10 nucleotides line up with TRBD1. The germline V gene encodes CDR1 SGHRS and CDR2 YFSETQ. The junction had 5 bases not matched to a gene; V was cut back by 0 bases and J by 3 bases. CDR3 length: 16 amino acids. The CDR3, as DNA: TGCGCCAGCAGCTTGGCACGGACAGGGGGTCACTATGGCTACACCTTC. Translation: CASSLARTGGHYGYTF.

The chain links TRBV18 to TRBJ1-4, with unresolved D. Trimming took off 1 base at V and 7 bases at J, with 13 bases between the two ends. Germline V gene data show CDR1 as KGHSH and CDR2 as LQKENI. This CDR3 has 15 residues. In DNA form, the CDR3 reads TGTGCCAGCTCACCACTTGGGGAGGTTCGTGAAAAACTGTTTTTT. It yields the protein CASSPLGEVREKLFF.

V is TRBV14 and J is TRBJ1-1; D is unresolved. This CDR3 has 15 amino acids. Germline lookup yields CDR1 SGHDN and CDR2 FVKESK. The germline V and J ends were trimmed by 4 bases and 6 bases, with 18 bases remaining between them. This CDR3 is CASSRLTTAGAEAFF. For the CDR3, the DNA is TGTGCCAGCAGCCGATTGACGACGGCCGGGGCTGAAGCTTTCTTT. Variable domain in full (rest from reference TRBV14 and TRBJ1-1): EAGVTQFPSHSVIEKGQTVTLRCDPISGHDNLYWYRRVMGKEIKFLLHFVKESKQDESGMPNNRFLAERTGGTYSTLKVQPAELEDSGVYFCASSRLTTAGAEAFFGQGTRLTVV.

V is TRBV6-5 and J is TRBJ1-1; 11 bases map to TRBD1. The CDR3 has 14 residues. The germline gives CDR1 MNHEY, CDR2 SVGAGI. V lost 7 bases, J lost 1 base, and 2 bases stayed unmatched. This CDR3 reads CASKGTGGNTEAFF. The CDR3 region has the DNA TGTGCCAGCAAAGGGACAGGGGGGAACACTGAAGCTTTCTTT.

J is TRBJ1-6 and V is TRBV30, with 7 nucleotides matching TRBD1. V gave up 0 bases and J gave up 0 bases; unmatched junction bases: 8. Germline-derived CDR1 and CDR2 are GTSNPN and SVGIG (reference sequence). This CDR3 is built from 18 residues. The CDR3 is CAWSVQQGMSSYNSPLHF. For the CDR3, the DNA is TGTGCCTGGAGTGTCCAACAGGGGATGAGCTCCTATAATTCACCCCTCCACTTT.